Listed below are T cell receptor beta chains from one sample, sequenced in a study of PD-1 blockade in mismatch repair-deficient tumors. This table comes from immunoSEQ multiplex PCR, and its TCRdb copy is limited to in-frame clones, with some not included. The sample lists about 100,000 clones; under 90% were seen once. The sample consisted of peripheral blood, taken roughly 36 weeks after starting pembrolizumab. Receptors were obtained from an adult with mismatch repair-deficient cancer. The CDR3 runs from the conserved cysteine through the conserved F or W. The D gene is left open where the match is weak. Not every row has a clone size; where given, it reads once, few, many or a size class.

clone_size d_call j_call v_call cdr3_aa cdr3_nt
. TRBD2 TRBJ2-5 TRBV7-7 CASSSGLAGTETQYF TGTGCTAGCAGCTCAGGACTAGCGGGAACAGAGACCCAGTACTTC
. . TRBJ2-7 TRBV30 CAWSRNYEQYF TGTGCCTGGAGTCGAAACTACGAGCAGTACTTC
. TRBD1 TRBJ2-3 TRBV9 CASSVQGQGVITQYF TGTGCCAGCAGCGTACAGGGACAGGGGGTAATTACGCAGTATTTT
. . TRBJ2-1 TRBV11-3 CASSPNGEQFF TGTGCCAGCAGCCCAAACGGGGAGCAGTTCTTC
. . TRBJ2-7 TRBV6-6 CASSYSGLNGGGEQYF TGTGCCAGCAGTTACTCCGGCCTAAACGGGGGAGGCGAGCAGTACTTC
once TRBD2 TRBJ2-3 TRBV6-4 CASSVAAGITDTQYF TGTGCCAGCAGTGTTGCAGCGGGAATCACAGATACGCAGTATTTT
once . TRBJ2-3 TRBV4-1 CASSQAGSADTQYF TGCGCCAGCAGCCAAGCCGGGAGCGCAGATACGCAGTATTTT
. . TRBJ2-1 TRBV18 CASSQITSSYNEQFF TGTGCCAGCTCACAAATAACGAGCTCCTACAATGAGCAGTTCTTC
. . TRBJ2-1 TRBV7-9 CASSLPQGGEQFF TGTGCCAGCAGCTTACCTCAGGGTGGTGAGCAGTTCTTC
. . TRBJ2-7 TRBV15 CATSRGRMVGDEQYF TGTGCCACCAGCAGAGGTCGCATGGTGGGAGACGAGCAGTACTTC
. . TRBJ2-7 TRBV29-1 CSVGEAIYYEQYF TGCAGCGTTGGGGAGGCGATCTACTACGAGCAGTACTTC
. TRBD1 TRBJ2-7 TRBV18 CASSLGGTGAYEQYF TGTGCCAGCTCACTCGGAGGGACAGGAGCCTACGAGCAGTACTTC
. TRBD2 TRBJ2-7 TRBV5-1 CASSLDQRDVPYEQYF TGCGCCAGCAGCTTGGACCAGCGGGACGTACCCTACGAGCAGTACTTC
few . TRBJ2-7 TRBV10-3 CAIRDGPSNEQYF TGTGCCATCAGGGACGGACCGTCTAACGAGCAGTACTTC
. TRBD2 TRBJ2-2 TRBV6-5 CASSSVAGKNTGELFF TGTGCCAGCAGTTCAGTAGCGGGGAAGAACACCGGGGAGCTGTTTTTT
. . TRBJ1-1 TRBV13 CASSLDRAEAFF TGTGCCAGCAGCTTAGACAGGGCTGAAGCTTTCTTT
. TRBD1 TRBJ2-7 TRBV18 CASSPPVWDRGPYEQYF TGTGCCAGCTCACCACCGGTCTGGGACAGGGGTCCCTACGAGCAGTACTTC
medium-sized . TRBJ1-2 TRBV19 CASKPGLGGYTF TGTGCCAGTAAGCCAGGTCTTGGTGGCTACACCTTC
. TRBD1 TRBJ2-7 TRBV7-8 CASTTRQGPYEQYF TGTGCCAGCACAACTCGACAGGGTCCCTACGAGCAGTACTTC
once TRBD2 TRBJ2-2 TRBV10-3 CAAGAGDSASGELFF TGTGCCGCCGGTGCGGGGGACTCCGCGTCCGGGGAGCTGTTTTTT
. . TRBJ2-7 TRBV11-2 CASSLMAGGGEQYF TGTGCCAGCAGCTTAATGGCAGGGGGGGGCGAGCAGTACTTC
. TRBD2 TRBJ2-7 TRBV5-1 CASSLEREDPYEQYF TGCGCCAGCAGCTTGGAGCGGGAGGACCCCTACGAGCAGTACTTC